This passage covers 27 T cell receptor beta chains from one sample sequenced in a study of T cells in Graves' hyperthyroidism and ophthalmopathy (dated by TCRdb to the late 2010s). Library preparation was by multiplex PCR. Sequencing was carried out with an Illumina HiSeq 2000. Amplification of TCR beta CDR3 regions was carried out from RNA transcripts. The first round of RT-PCR for the TCR CDR3 was performed with the HTBI primer set and the Qiagen OneStep RT-PCR kit. The public reads were run again by TCRdb, first through fastp at Q25 and then through MiXCR, and only productive beta chains were kept. Every entry covers one CDR3 protein and lists the most common genes and DNA from its rows. This sample has 95,000 to 110,000 distinct CDR3 sequences in its table, and about 17% of those were observed once. Together, the top ten hold under 45% of the sample. Material for sequencing was blood. All receptors come from a woman aged 45-60 years with Graves' hyperthyroidism.

The sample holds many counts of this clonotype. The chain couples TRBV30 to TRBJ2-1; D is possibly TRBD2 (6 bases). V was cut by 4 bases and J by 9 bases, with 13 bases left in between. This CDR3 is built from 12 residues. Germline CDR1 reads GTSNPN; CDR2 reads SVGIG (reference sequence). CDR3 protein: CAWTGAGLEQFF. CDR3 DNA sequence: TGTGCCTGGACTGGGGCGGGACTTGAGCAGTTCTTC.

This clonotype was picked up many times. The rearrangement joins TRBV30 to TRBJ1-2; a possible D gene is TRBD1 (5 bases). Between the trimmed V and J ends, which lost 2 bases and 7 bases, there was a span of 14 bases. The CDR3 sequence is 13 residues long. Germline CDR1 reads GTSNPN; CDR2 reads SVGIG (reference sequence). In nucleotides, the CDR3 is TGTGCCTGGAGTCAATCCCAAGGGACTGGCTACACCTTC. Its protein is CAWSQSQGTGYTF.

This clonotype was found many times. J is TRBJ2-1 and V is TRBV19; no firm D call. The CDR3 is 14 residues long. Germline V lookup: CDR1 LNHDA, CDR2 SQIVND (reference sequence). V lost 1 base to trimming and J lost 4 bases, with 8 bases between them. CDR3 residues: CASSIGQDYNEQFF. As DNA, the CDR3 is TGTGCCAGTAGTATAGGGCAAGATTACAATGAGCAGTTCTTC. The variable domain in full, with the rest retrieved from reference TRBV19 and TRBJ2-1, is DGGITQSPKYLFRKEGQNVTLSCEQNLNHDAMYWYRQDPGQGLRLIYYSQIVNDFQKGDIAEGYSVSREKKESFPLTVTSAQKNPTAFYLCASSIGQDYNEQFFGPGTRLTVL.

Ten or more counts support this clonotype. V is TRBV20-1 and J is TRBJ1-4; TRBD1 matches 8 bases. The V gene's germline CDR1 is DFQATT and CDR2 SNEGSKA (reference sequence). The ends lost 3 bases at V and 3 bases at J; junction bases unmatched: 6. This CDR3 has 15 residues. The CDR3 region is CSASFRGLANEKLFF. The CDR3 DNA is TGCAGTGCTAGCTTCAGGGGGCTGGCTAATGAAAAACTGTTTTTT.

This clonotype has a count of ten or more. CDR3 DNA sequence: TGCGCCAGCAGCCCAACCGGGACAGTGAAGGGTGAAGCTTTCTTT. Translation: CASSPTGTVKGEAFF. The rearrangement uses TRBV5-1 and TRBJ1-1; 7 bases are shared with TRBD1. The trim removed 4 bases at V and 7 bases at J, leaving 13 bases unmatched. CDR1 SGHRS and CDR2 YFSETQ come from the germline V gene. The CDR3 consists of 15 residues.

This clonotype showed up many times. The gene calls are TRBV10-2 and TRBJ2-1, with TRBD2 matching 9 bases. The germline V gene has CDR1 WSHSY and CDR2 SAAADI. This CDR3 is 14 amino acids long. Trimming took 5 bases from V and 8 from J; bases not matched to a gene: 7. The CDR3 region has the DNA TGCGCCAGCAGTTTAGCGGGAGAAGGCGATGAGCAGTTCTTC. It specifies CASSLAGEGDEQFF.

This chain uses TRBV3-1 with TRBJ2-1; D call uncertain. The CDR3 consists of 13 residues. The germline gives CDR1 LGHDT, CDR2 YNNKEL (reference sequence). The germline V and J ends were trimmed by 7 bases and 8 bases, with 15 bases remaining between them. As DNA, the CDR3 is TGTGCCAGCAACCAGTGGCTAGTGGATGAGCAGTTCTTC. Its protein product is CASNQWLVDEQFF.

This clonotype was seen many times. The V call is TRBV9, the J call TRBJ1-2, with 9 bases that match TRBD1. Germline V gene lookup returns CDR1 SGDLS and CDR2 YYNGEE. CDR3 size: 15 residues. Germline trimming cut 4 bases from V and 5 bases from J; bases unmatched to any gene: 9. CDR3 sequence reads: CASSPWDRVVYGYTF. CDR3 sequence (DNA): TGTGCCAGCAGCCCGTGGGACAGGGTGGTATATGGCTACACCTTC.

This clonotype was seen many times. V and J are TRBV25-1 and TRBJ1-5; tentatively, D is TRBD1 (5 bases). From germline, CDR1 is MGHDK and CDR2 SYGVNS. Trimming shortened V by 2 bases and J by 4 bases, and 9 bases separated the two germline ends. CDR3 length equals 14 residues. The CDR3: CASSETRQNQPQHF. The CDR3 DNA follows: TGTGCCAGCAGTGAAACCCGACAGAATCAGCCCCAGCATTTT.

This clonotype was found many times. The rearrangement links TRBV11-2 to TRBJ1-4; no reliable D call. CDR3 size: 13 residues. V was trimmed by 7 bases and J by 7 bases, leaving 13 bases between them. Germline V CDR1 and CDR2: SGHAT, FQNNGV. The CDR3 is CASTLLMSEKLFF. The CDR3 DNA follows: TGTGCCAGCACCCTTCTCATGAGTGAAAAACTGTTTTTT.

This CDR3 is CASSLWTDTQYF. CDR3 DNA sequence: TGTGCCAGCAGCTTGTGGACAGATACGCAGTATTTT. The rearrangement uses TRBV7-2 and TRBJ2-3; the D is unclear. The CDR3 sequence is 12 residues long. V gave up 3 bases and J gave up 3 bases, with 4 bases separating them. Germline CDR1 is SGHTA and CDR2 is FQGNSA. Drawing the rest from reference TRBV7-2 and TRBJ2-3, the complete variable domain is GAGVSQSPSNKVTEKGKDVELRCDPISGHTALYWYRQSLGQGLEFLIYFQGNSAPDKSGLPSDRFSAERTGGSVSTLTIQRTQQEDSAVYLCASSLWTDTQYFGPGTRLTVL.

Many counts were recorded for this clonotype. The chain joins TRBV11-3 to TRBJ2-1, with 7 positions matching TRBD2. The germline gives CDR1 SGHNT, CDR2 YENEEA. The CDR3 is made up of 15 amino acids. V trimming: 0 bases; J trimming: 7 bases; junction bases outside the gene matches: 6. This CDR3 is CASSLDVAGENEQFF. The CDR3 bases are TGTGCCAGCAGCTTAGATGTTGCGGGAGAAAATGAGCAGTTCTTC.

This clonotype was recorded at least ten times. This chain joins TRBV9 and TRBJ2-1; 7 positions match TRBD2. The CDR3 sequence is 15 residues long. With 4 bases clipped from V and 0 bases from J, the junction kept 4 bases outside the gene matches. CDR1 is SGDLS and CDR2 is YYNGEE in the germline V gene. The CDR3 DNA is TGTGCCAGCAGCCCCCGCGGGAGCTCCTACAATGAGCAGTTCTTC. It translates to CASSPRGSSYNEQFF.

This clonotype has a count of ten or more. CDR3 bases: TGTGCCAGCAGCTTCATAGGGGGGTCCCAGCCCCAGCATTTT. It is translated as CASSFIGGSQPQHF. The genes are TRBV7-2 and TRBJ1-5; possibly TRBD1 for D (6 bases). This CDR3 has 14 amino acids. V was pared by 3 bases and J by 7 bases, with 13 bases between. Germline-derived CDR1 and CDR2 are SGHTA and FQGNSA.

This clonotype was seen repeatedly, ten times or more. This chain uses TRBV7-9 with TRBJ2-7, with 11 bases that match TRBD2. CDR1 and CDR2 from the germline V gene are SEHNR and FQNEAQ (reference sequence). The junction had 2 bases not matched to a gene; V was cut back by 2 bases and J by 2 bases. The CDR3 runs 15 residues. CDR3: CASSLQLAGAYEQYF. The CDR3 nucleotides read TGTGCCAGCAGCTTACAACTAGCGGGAGCCTACGAGCAGTACTTC.

This clonotype was recorded many times. CDR3 in DNA: TGTGCCAGCAGTACTGCTGGGGAGCTGTTTTTT. Encoded protein: CASSTAGELFF. This chain joins TRBV27 and TRBJ2-2; unclear D gene. Trimming took 5 bases from V and 8 from J, leaving 6 bases between them. The CDR3 spans 11 residues. Germline assignment: CDR1 MNHEY and CDR2 SMNVEV (reference sequence).

The chain combines TRBV11-2 with TRBJ1-1; no definite D call. Germline V lookup: CDR1 SGHAT, CDR2 FQNNGV. Trimming took 1 base from V and 5 from J, leaving 8 bases between them. This CDR3 contains 13 residues. CDR3 protein: CASSLVLRTEAFF. The CDR3, as DNA: TGTGCCAGCAGCTTAGTCTTGAGAACTGAAGCTTTCTTT.

The chain employs TRBV12-3 or TRBV12-4 and TRBJ2-7, with D perhaps TRBD2 (8 bases). V was trimmed by 4 bases and J by 3 bases, leaving 19 bases between them. This CDR3 is 16 amino acids long. CDR3 bases: TGTGCCAGCAGTTATCGGGGGGGGACAGCTCACTACGAGCAGTACTTC. Amino acid sequence: CASSYRGGTAHYEQYF.

This clonotype was seen at least ten times. This rearrangement joins TRBV30 to TRBJ1-1; TRBD1 is a possible D gene (5 bases). Trimming took 0 bases from V and 6 from J, leaving 11 bases between them. CDR1 and CDR2 (germline): GTSNPN, SVGIG (reference sequence). This CDR3 is built from 13 residues. The CDR3 here is CAWSVGGGSEAFF. The CDR3 region has the DNA TGTGCCTGGAGTGTTGGGGGTGGGTCTGAAGCTTTCTTT.

This chain connects TRBV5-6 to TRBJ1-4; D gene unclear. V shed 2 bases and J shed 1 base, with 3 bases lying between them. The CDR3 is 13 amino acids. Germline CDR1 is SGHDT and CDR2 is YYEEEE. The CDR3 loop is CASSFITNEKLFF. Written as DNA, the CDR3 is TGTGCCAGCAGCTTTATAACTAATGAAAAACTGTTTTTT.

Notes on this clonotype: One base away lies a much larger clone, so this may be a sequencing read error. The chain carries TRBV2 and TRBJ2-5; unclear D gene. Per germline, CDR1 SNHLY and CDR2 FYNNEI. V lost 4 bases to trimming and J lost 7 bases, with 10 bases between them. CDR3 size: 12 residues. This CDR3 reads CASSADEGTQYF. The CDR3 bases are TGTGCCAGCAGTGCTGACGAAGGGACCCAGTACTTC. Using reference TRBV2 and TRBJ2-5 for the parts outside the CDR3, the full variable domain is EPEVTQTPSHQVTQMGQEVILRCVPISNHLYFYWYRQILGQKVEFLVSFYNNEISEKSEIFDDQFSVERPDGSNFTLKIRSTKLEDSAMYFCASSADEGTQYFGPGTRLLVL.

This clonotype showed up many times. The chain employs TRBV18 and TRBJ2-1; tentatively, D is TRBD2 (5 bases). Germline V gene sequence: CDR1 KGHSH, CDR2 LQKENI. CDR3 length: 14 residues. V was trimmed by 5 bases and J by 8 bases, leaving 16 bases between them. CDR3 region: CASSTTRGRDEQFF. CDR3 DNA sequence: TGTGCCAGCTCAACGACACGGGGTCGGGATGAGCAGTTCTTC.

This clonotype showed up many times. The chain recombines TRBV5-1 with TRBJ2-1, with D maybe TRBD1 (6 bases). This CDR3 has 14 amino acids. Germline V gene sequence: CDR1 SGHRS, CDR2 YFSETQ. Trimming took off 4 bases at V and 2 bases at J, with 10 bases between the two ends. CDR3 coding DNA: TGCGCCAGCAGCCTAGGACAGACCTACAATGAGCAGTTCTTC. This translates into CASSLGQTYNEQFF. The variable domain in full, completed from reference TRBV5-1 and TRBJ2-1, reads KAGVTQTPRYLIKTRGQQVTLSCSPISGHRSVSWYQQTPGQGLQFLFEYFSETQRNKGNFPGRFSGRQFSNSRSEMNVSTLELGDSALYLCASSLGQTYNEQFFGPGTRLTVL.

There are many counts of this clonotype. V gene TRBV27 combines with J gene TRBJ1-6; the D is unclear. Germline V gene data show CDR1 as MNHEY and CDR2 as SMNVEV (reference sequence). CDR3 size: 15 residues. V was clipped by 2 bases and J by 7 bases, with 12 bases between them. The CDR3, as DNA: TGTGCCAGCAGTTTAGACCCAGGCGGCAATTCACCCCTCCACTTT. This encodes CASSLDPGGNSPLHF.

This clonotype was detected ten times or more. The chain carries TRBV2 and TRBJ2-3, with D maybe TRBD2 (7 bases). The V and J ends lost 7 bases and 4 bases respectively, with 12 bases between them. Germline CDR1 and CDR2: SNHLY and FYNNEI. The CDR3 has 13 amino acids. The CDR3 DNA reads as TGTGCCAGCATCCTAGGGGGGGCAGATACGCAGTATTTT. Translation: CASILGGADTQYF.

In its sample, this clonotype was seen many times. This chain links TRBV2 with TRBJ2-3; 7 bases are a match to TRBD1. The germline V gene has CDR1 SNHLY and CDR2 FYNNEI. The CDR3 has 15 amino acids. The ends lost 4 bases at V and 2 bases at J; junction bases unmatched: 6. CDR3: CASSVNGQDTDTQYF. The DNA of the CDR3 is TGTGCCAGCAGTGTAAACGGACAGGACACAGATACGCAGTATTTT. The whole variable domain, remainder taken from reference TRBV2 and TRBJ2-3, is EPEVTQTPSHQVTQMGQEVILRCVPISNHLYFYWYRQILGQKVEFLVSFYNNEISEKSEIFDDQFSVERPDGSNFTLKIRSTKLEDSAMYFCASSVNGQDTDTQYFGPGTRLTVL.

This clonotype appeared once. The J gene is TRBJ2-7, the V gene TRBV5-1; no reliable D call. In germline, CDR1 is SGHRS, CDR2 YFSETQ. Trimming cost V 3 bases and J 0 bases, with 10 bases left between them. The CDR3 extends over 14 amino acids. As DNA, the CDR3 is TGCGCCAGCAGCTCGGGCCCCAGCTCCTACGAGCAGTACTTC. As protein: CASSSGPSSYEQYF.